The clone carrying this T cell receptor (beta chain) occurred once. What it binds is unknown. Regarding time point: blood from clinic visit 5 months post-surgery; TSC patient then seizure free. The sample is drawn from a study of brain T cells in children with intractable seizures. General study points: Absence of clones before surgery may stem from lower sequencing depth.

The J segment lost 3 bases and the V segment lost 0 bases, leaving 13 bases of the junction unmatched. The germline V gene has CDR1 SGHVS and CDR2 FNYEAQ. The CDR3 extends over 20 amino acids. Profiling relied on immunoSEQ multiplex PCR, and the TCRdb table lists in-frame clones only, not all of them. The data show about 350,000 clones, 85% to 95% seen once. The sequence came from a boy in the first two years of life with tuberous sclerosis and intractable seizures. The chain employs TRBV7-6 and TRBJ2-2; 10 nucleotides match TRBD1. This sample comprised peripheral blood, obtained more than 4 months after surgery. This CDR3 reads CASSLALGSSGQGYTGELFF. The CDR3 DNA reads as TGTGCCAGCAGCTTAGCGTTGGGTAGCTCGGGACAGGGGTACACCGGGGAGCTGTTTTTT.